This paragraph covers one T cell receptor (beta chain) sequence. Its antigen remains unknown. The data derive from a study of post-analysis software for immune sequencing data. Study-level results: By F measure, samples from a shared preparation batch strongly co-clustered. Comparison of patients with controls showed five or six TRBV segments more frequent in patients, TRBV5-6, TRBV5-1 and TRBV20-1 among them.

In germline, CDR1 is SGHRS, CDR2 YFSETQ. CDR3 size: 16 residues. With 4 bases clipped from V and 13 bases from J, the junction kept 22 bases outside the gene matches. Unique molecular identifiers had been added to the TCR beta cDNA libraries. TCRdb processed the PCR reads anew with MiXCR; each CDR3 protein has one entry. The repertoire holds about 500,000 distinct CDR3 sequences, with around 40% as singletons. This chain links TRBV5-1 with TRBJ2-5, with 7 nucleotides matching TRBD2. The sequence derives from a girl under 18 with multiple sclerosis. Sequencing was done on a sample of blood. The DNA of the CDR3 is TGCGCCAGCAGCCTGGCGGGGCGGGAGTTCACGAATGAGCGGTACTTC. Amino acids: CASSLAGREFTNERYF.